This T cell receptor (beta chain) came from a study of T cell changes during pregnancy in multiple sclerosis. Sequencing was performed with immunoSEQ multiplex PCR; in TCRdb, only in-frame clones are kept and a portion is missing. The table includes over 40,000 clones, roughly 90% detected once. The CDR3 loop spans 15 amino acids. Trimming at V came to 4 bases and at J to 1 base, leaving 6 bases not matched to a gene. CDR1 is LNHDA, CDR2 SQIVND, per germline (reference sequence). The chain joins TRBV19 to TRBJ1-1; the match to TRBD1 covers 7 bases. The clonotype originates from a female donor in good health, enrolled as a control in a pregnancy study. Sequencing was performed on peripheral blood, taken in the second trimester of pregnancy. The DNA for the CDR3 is TGTGCCAGTAGTACAGTCCACAGGGGGAACACTGAAGCTTTCTTT. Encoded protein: CASSTVHRGNTEAFF.